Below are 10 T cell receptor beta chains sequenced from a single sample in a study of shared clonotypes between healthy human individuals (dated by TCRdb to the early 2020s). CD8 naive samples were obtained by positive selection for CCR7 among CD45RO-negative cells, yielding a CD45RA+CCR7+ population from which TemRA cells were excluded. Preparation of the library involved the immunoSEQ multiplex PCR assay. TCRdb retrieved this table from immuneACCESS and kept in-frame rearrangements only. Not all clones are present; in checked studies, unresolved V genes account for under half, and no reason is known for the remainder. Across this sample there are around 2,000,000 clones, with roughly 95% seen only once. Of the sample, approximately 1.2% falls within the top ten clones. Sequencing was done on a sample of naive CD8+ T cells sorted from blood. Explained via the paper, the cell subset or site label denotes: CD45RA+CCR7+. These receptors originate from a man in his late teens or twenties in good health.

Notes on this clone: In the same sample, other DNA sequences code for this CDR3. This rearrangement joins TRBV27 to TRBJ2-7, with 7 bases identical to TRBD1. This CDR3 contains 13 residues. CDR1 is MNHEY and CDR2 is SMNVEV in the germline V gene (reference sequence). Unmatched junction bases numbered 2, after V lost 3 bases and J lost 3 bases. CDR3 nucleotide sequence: TGTGCCAGCAGTTTGGGACAGATCTACGAGCAGTACTTC. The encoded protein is CASSLGQIYEQYF.

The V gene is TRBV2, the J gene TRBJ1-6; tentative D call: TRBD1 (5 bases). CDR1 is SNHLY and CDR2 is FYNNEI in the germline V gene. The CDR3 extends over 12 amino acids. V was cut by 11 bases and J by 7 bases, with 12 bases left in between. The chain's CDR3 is CAGGGINSPLHF. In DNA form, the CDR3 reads TGTGCCGGGGGGGGGATAAATTCACCCCTCCACTTT.

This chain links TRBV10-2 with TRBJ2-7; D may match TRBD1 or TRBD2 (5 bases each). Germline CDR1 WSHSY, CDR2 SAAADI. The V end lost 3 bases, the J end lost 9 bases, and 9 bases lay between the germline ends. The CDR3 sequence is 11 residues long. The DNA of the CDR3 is TGCGCCAGCAGTGAAGGGGAGAGGCAGTACTTC. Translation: CASSEGERQYF.

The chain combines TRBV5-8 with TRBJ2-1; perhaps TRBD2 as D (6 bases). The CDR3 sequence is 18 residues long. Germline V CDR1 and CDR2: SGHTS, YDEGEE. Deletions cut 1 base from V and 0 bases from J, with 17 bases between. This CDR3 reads CASSLRTTLSASYNEQFF. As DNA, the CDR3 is TGTGCCAGCAGCTTGAGGACTACTCTTAGTGCCTCCTACAATGAGCAGTTCTTC.

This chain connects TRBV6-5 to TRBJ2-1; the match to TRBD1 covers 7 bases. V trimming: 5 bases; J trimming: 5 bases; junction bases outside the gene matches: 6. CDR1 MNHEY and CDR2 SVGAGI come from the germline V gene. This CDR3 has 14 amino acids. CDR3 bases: TGTGCCAGCAGTCCCCGACAGGGAGACAATGAGCAGTTCTTC. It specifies CASSPRQGDNEQFF.

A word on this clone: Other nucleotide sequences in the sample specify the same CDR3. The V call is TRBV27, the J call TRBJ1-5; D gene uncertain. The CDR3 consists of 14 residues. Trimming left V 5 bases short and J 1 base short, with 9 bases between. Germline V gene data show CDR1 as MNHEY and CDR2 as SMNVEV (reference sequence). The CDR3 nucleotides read TGTGCCAGCAGTCTAGGATTGAGCAATCAGCCCCAGCATTTT. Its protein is CASSLGLSNQPQHF.

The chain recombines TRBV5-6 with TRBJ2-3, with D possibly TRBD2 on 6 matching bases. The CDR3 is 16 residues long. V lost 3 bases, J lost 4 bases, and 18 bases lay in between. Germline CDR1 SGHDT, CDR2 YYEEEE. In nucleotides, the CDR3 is TGTGCCAGCAGCTGGCAGGAGGGAGGCCCCGCAGATACGCAGTATTTT. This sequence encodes CASSWQEGGPADTQYF.

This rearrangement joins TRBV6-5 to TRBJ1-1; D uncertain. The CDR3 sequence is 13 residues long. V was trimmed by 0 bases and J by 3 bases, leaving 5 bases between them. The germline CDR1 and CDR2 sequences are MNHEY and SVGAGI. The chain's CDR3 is CASSYSQYTEAFF. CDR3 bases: TGTGCCAGCAGTTACTCTCAGTACACTGAAGCTTTCTTT.

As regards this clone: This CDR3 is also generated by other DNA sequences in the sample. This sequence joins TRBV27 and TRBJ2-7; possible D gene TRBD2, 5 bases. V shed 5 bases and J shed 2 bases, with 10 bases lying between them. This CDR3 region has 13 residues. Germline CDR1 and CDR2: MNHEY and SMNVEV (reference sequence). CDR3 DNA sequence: TGTGCCAGCAGTCCCCGCGGGCCCTACGAGCAGTACTTC. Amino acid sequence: CASSPRGPYEQYF.

CDR3 region: CASSLDTYTDTQYF. The CDR3 nucleotides read TGCGCCAGCAGCTTGGACACCTACACAGATACGCAGTATTTT. The chain recombines TRBV5-1 with TRBJ2-3; unclear D gene. The CDR3 totals 14 residues. Looked up from germline, CDR1 is SGHRS and CDR2 is YFSETQ. Between the trimmed V and J ends, which lost 0 bases and 2 bases, there was a span of 7 bases.